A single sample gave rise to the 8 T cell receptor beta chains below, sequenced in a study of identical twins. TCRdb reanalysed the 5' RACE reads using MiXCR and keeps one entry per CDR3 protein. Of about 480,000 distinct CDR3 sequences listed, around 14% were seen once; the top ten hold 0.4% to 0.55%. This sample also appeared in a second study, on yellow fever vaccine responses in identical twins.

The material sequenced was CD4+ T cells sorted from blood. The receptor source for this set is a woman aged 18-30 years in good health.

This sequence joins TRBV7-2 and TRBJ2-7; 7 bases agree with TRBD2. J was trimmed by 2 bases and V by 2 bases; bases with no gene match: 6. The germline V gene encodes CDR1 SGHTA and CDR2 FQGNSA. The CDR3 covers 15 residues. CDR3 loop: CASSLQRDPPYEQYF. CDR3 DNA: TGTGCCAGCAGCTTACAGCGGGACCCCCCCTACGAGCAGTACTTC.

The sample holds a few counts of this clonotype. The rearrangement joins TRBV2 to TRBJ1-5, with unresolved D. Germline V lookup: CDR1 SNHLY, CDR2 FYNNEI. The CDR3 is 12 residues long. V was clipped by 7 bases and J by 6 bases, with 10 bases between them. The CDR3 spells CASTIGSQPQHF. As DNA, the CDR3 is TGTGCCAGCACCATAGGGAGTCAGCCCCAGCATTTT.

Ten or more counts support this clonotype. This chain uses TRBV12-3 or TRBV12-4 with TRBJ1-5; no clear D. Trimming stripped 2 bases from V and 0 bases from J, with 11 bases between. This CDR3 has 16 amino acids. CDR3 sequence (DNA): TGTGCCAGCAGTTTATTCAACAGCAATAGCAATCAGCCCCAGCATTTT. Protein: CASSLFNSNSNQPQHF.

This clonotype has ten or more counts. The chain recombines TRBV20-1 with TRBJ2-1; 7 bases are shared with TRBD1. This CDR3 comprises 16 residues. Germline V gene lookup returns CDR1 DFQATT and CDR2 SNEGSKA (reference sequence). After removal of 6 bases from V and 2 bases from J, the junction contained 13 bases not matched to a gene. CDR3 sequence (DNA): TGCAGTGCGAGCCCCGTTGGAACAGGGGCCTACAATGAGCAGTTCTTC. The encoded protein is CSASPVGTGAYNEQFF.

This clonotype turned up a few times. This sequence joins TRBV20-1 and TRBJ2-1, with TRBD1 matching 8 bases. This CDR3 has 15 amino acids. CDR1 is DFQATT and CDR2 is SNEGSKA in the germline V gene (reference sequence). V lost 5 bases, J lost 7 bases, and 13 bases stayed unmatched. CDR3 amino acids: CSADHGRGLKNEQFF. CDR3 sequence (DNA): TGCAGTGCTGACCATGGCAGGGGGCTGAAAAATGAGCAGTTCTTC.

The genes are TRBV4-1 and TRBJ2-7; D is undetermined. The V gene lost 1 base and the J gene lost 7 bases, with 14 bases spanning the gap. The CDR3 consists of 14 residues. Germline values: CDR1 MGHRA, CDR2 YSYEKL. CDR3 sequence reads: CASSQAFTQPEQYF. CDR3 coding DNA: TGCGCCAGCAGCCAAGCTTTTACCCAACCGGAGCAGTACTTC.

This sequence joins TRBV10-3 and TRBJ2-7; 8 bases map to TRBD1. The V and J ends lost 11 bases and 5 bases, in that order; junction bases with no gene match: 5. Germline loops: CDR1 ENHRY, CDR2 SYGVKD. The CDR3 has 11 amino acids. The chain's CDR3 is CALGQGDEQYF. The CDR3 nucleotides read TGTGCCCTAGGACAGGGCGACGAGCAGTACTTC.

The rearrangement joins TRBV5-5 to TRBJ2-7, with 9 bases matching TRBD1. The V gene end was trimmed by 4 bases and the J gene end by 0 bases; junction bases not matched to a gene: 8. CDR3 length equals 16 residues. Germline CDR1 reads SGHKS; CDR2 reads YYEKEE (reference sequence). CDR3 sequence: CASSNRPGQGSYEQYF. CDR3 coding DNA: TGTGCCAGCAGCAATCGACCGGGACAGGGCTCCTACGAGCAGTACTTC.